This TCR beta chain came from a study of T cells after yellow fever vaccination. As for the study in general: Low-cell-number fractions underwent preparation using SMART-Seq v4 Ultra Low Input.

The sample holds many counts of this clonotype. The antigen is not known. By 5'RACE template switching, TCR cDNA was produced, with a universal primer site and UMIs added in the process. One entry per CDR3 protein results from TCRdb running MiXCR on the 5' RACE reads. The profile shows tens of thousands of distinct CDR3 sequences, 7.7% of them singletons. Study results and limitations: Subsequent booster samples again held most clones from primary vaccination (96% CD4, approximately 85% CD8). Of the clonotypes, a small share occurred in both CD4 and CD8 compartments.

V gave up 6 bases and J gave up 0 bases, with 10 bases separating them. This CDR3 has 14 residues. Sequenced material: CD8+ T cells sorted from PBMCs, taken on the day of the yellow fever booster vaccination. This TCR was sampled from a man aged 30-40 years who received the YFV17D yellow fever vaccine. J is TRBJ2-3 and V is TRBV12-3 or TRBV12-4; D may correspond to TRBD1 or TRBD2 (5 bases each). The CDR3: CASRPGPSTDTQYF. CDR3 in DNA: TGTGCCAGCAGGCCGGGACCGAGCACAGATACGCAGTATTTT.